The entry that follows covers one TCR beta chain sequence. The entry originates in a study of identifying expanded T cells in peripheral blood. Measured with immunoSEQ multiplex PCR; TCRdb has only the in-frame clones, and not every one. This table holds about 83,000 clones, roughly 90% found once. The source of this sequence is a person between 18 and 70 years old in good health. The specimen was blood.

CDR3: CASSLWVPLTGANVLTF. The CDR3 DNA follows: TGTGCCAGCAGTTTATGGGTCCCTTTAACTGGGGCCAACGTCCTGACTTTC. The gene calls are TRBV27 and TRBJ2-6; D gene unclear. V gave up 1 base and J gave up 2 bases, with 12 bases separating them. This CDR3 is built from 17 residues. Germline CDR1 is MNHEY and CDR2 is SMNVEV (reference sequence).